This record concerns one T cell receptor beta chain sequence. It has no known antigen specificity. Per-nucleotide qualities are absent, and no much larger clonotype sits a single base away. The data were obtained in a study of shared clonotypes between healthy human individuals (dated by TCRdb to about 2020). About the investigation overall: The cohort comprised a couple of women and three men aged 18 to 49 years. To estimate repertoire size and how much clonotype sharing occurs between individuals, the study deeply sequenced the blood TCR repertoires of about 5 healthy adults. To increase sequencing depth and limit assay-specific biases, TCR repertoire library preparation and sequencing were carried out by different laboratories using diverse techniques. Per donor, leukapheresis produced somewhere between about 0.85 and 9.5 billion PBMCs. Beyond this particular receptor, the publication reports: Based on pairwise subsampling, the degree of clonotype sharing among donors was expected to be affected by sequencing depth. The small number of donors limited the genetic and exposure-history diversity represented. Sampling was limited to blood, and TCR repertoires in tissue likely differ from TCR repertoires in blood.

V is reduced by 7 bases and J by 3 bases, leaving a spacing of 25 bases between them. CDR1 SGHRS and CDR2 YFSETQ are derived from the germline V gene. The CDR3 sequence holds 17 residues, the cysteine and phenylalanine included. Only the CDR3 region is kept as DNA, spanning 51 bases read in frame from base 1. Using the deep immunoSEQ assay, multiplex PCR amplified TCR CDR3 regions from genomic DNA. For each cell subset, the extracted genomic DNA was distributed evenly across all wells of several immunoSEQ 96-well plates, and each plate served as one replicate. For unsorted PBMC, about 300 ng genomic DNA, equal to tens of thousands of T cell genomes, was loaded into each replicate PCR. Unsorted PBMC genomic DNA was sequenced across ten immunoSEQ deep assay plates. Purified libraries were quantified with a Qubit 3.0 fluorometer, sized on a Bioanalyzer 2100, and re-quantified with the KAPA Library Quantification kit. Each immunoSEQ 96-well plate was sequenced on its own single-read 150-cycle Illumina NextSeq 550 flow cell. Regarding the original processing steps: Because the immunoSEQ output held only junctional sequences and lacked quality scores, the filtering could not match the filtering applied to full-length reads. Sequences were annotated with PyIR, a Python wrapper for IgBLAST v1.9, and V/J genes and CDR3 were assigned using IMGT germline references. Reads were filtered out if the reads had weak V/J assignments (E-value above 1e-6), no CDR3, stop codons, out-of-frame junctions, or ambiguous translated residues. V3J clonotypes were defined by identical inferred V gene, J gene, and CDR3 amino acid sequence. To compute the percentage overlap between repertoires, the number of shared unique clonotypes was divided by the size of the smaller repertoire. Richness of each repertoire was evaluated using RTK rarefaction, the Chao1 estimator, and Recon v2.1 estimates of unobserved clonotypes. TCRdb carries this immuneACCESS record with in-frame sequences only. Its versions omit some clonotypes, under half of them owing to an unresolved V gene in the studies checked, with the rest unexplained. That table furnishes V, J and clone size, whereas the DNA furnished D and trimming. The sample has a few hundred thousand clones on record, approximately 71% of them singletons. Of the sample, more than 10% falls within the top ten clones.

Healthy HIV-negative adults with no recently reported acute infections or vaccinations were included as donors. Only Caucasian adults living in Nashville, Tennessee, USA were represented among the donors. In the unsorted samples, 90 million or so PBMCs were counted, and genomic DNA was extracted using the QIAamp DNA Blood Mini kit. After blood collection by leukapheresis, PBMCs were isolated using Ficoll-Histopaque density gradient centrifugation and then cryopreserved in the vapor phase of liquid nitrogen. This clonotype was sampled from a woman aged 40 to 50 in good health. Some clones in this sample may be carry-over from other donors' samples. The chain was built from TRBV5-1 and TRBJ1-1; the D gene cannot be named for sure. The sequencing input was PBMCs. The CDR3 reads CASRLSLMPQRDTEAFF. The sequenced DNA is TGCGCCAGCCGACTTAGCTTAATGCCGCAACGGGACACTGAAGCTTTCTTT.